This T cell receptor (beta chain) was captured in a study of cytomegalovirus exposure and HLA in healthy donors. Study-wide context: Early released data had tens of millions of unique TCRs, all coming from HLA-typed donors.

Researchers ran the PCR with 60 Vbeta and 13 Jbeta primers. Clones were read by immunoSEQ multiplex PCR, and TCRdb kept only the in-frame ones, dropping some. The sample carries around 150,000 clones, 75% to 85% recorded once. With respect to this clone: Its cognate antigen is unknown.

CDR1 is SGHDN and CDR2 is FVKESK in the germline V gene. Deletions cut 5 bases from V and 5 bases from J, with 22 bases between. The CDR3 runs to 17 residues. Study outcomes and limitations: A highly shared variant cluster was judged a likely technical artifact. The study found most TCR sequences rare, yet found some public TCRs in many donors. Later work showed greater clonal expansion in HLA-associated TCR beta chains than in equally common others.

The clonotype was recovered from a man aged 50-59 years in good health and CMV-seropositive. The specimen sequenced was PBMCs. The V gene is TRBV14, the J gene TRBJ2-1; TRBD2 is a possible D gene (6 bases). The CDR3 DNA follows: TGTGCCAGCAGCAAGGAGGGTTTGGGGACGGCTAACAATGAGCAGTTCTTC. It translates to CASSKEGLGTANNEQFF.